These 3 T cell receptor beta chains were all obtained from the same sample, sequenced in a study of identifying expanded T cells in peripheral blood. Sequenced by immunoSEQ multiplex PCR; TCRdb stores in-frame clones only, minus some. Of about 100,000 clones in the sample, approximately 88% are singletons; the top ten hold roughly 17%. Sequencing was done on a sample of blood. The receptors derive from a person between 18 and 70 years old in good health.

J is TRBJ1-2 and V is TRBV6-5; possible D gene TRBD1, 6 bases. Trimming stripped 7 bases from V and 3 bases from J, with 18 bases between. The germline CDR1 and CDR2 sequences are MNHEY and SVGAGI. This CDR3 region has 15 residues. CDR3 protein: CASTPSPGTYYGYTF. The DNA for the CDR3 is TGTGCCAGCACCCCATCCCCCGGGACATACTATGGCTACACCTTC.

This chain uses TRBV19 with TRBJ1-6; perhaps TRBD1 as D (5 bases). The V gene lost 2 bases and the J gene lost 5 bases, with 19 bases spanning the gap. The CDR3 runs to 18 residues. Per the germline V gene, CDR1 is LNHDA and CDR2 is SQIVND (reference sequence). Here the CDR3 reads CASSIIGGARLNNSPLHF. The CDR3 nucleotides are TGTGCCAGTAGTATAATCGGAGGGGCGCGCCTGAATAATTCACCCCTCCACTTT.

The chain recombines TRBV2 with TRBJ2-7; D is possibly TRBD1 (6 bases). CDR1 and CDR2 (germline): SNHLY, FYNNEI. This CDR3 spans 12 amino acids. Trimming pared 8 bases from V and 0 bases from J, leaving 8 bases between. The CDR3 region is CASGQNSYEQYF. The CDR3 DNA reads as TGTGCCAGCGGACAGAACTCCTACGAGCAGTACTTC.